The 12 T cell receptor beta chains listed next were all sequenced from one sample in a study of T cell changes during pregnancy in multiple sclerosis. Sequencing was performed with immunoSEQ multiplex PCR; in TCRdb, only in-frame clones are kept and a portion is missing. In the table there are 70,000 to 80,000 clones, around nine tenths of which are singletons. The material sequenced was CD4+ T cells from peripheral blood mononuclear cells, taken before pregnancy. The receptors were gathered from a female donor with multiple sclerosis, enrolled in a pregnancy study.

V and J are TRBV6-5 and TRBJ2-6; D is ambiguous. CDR3 size: 14 residues. V dropped 4 bases and J dropped 1 base, with 5 bases sitting between them. Germline-derived CDR1 and CDR2 are MNHEY and SVGAGI. The CDR3 DNA is TGTGCCAGCAGTTTGTTATCTGGGGCCAACGTCCTGACTTTC. It yields the protein CASSLLSGANVLTF.

The chain combines TRBV6-4 with TRBJ2-1, with TRBD2 identical over 9 bases. V shed 3 bases, J shed 2 bases, and the junction held 2 bases outside the gene matches. This CDR3 is built from 15 residues. The germline gives CDR1 MRHNA, CDR2 SNTAGT. Here the CDR3 reads CASSESSGAYNEQFF. CDR3 DNA sequence: TGTGCCAGCAGTGAATCTAGCGGGGCCTACAATGAGCAGTTCTTC.

V gene TRBV19 combines with J gene TRBJ2-7; 8 bases are a match to TRBD1. The CDR3 is made up of 15 amino acids. The junction had 6 bases not matched to a gene; V was cut back by 5 bases and J by 0 bases. CDR1 is LNHDA, CDR2 SQIVND, per germline (reference sequence). The CDR3 coding sequence is TGTGCCAGTAGTCCGACAGGGGTGGGCTCCTACGAGCAGTACTTC. Its translation: CASSPTGVGSYEQYF.

In this sample, this clone turned up a few times. This chain uses TRBV6-1 with TRBJ1-1; 7 bases map to TRBD1. The germline gives CDR1 MNHNS, CDR2 SASEGT. The CDR3 sequence is 13 residues long. Losses at the gene ends were 2 bases for V and 5 bases for J; bases not matched to a gene: 2. CDR3 protein: CASSEIQGTEAFF. In DNA, the CDR3 is TGTGCCAGCAGTGAAATACAGGGGACTGAAGCTTTCTTT.

CDR3 in amino acids: CSVEGGKGTGAFEAFF. The CDR3 DNA sequence: TGCAGCGTTGAAGGCGGAAAAGGGACAGGGGCCTTTGAAGCTTTCTTT. The chain has TRBV29-1 and TRBJ1-1, with 10 bases matching TRBD1. The CDR3 has 16 residues. Trimming took 1 base from V and 7 from J; bases not matched to a gene: 12. Germline CDR1 and CDR2: SQVTM and ANQGSEA.

Comments on this clone: Other DNA variants within this sample encode the same CDR3. The chain combines TRBV9 with TRBJ2-3; a possible D gene is TRBD2 (6 bases). Trimming removed 4 bases from V and 6 bases from J, with 18 bases in between. The germline gives CDR1 SGDLS, CDR2 YYNGEE. The CDR3 sequence is 15 residues long. CDR3 DNA sequence: TGTGCCAGCAGCTTCACCGGGACTCGCGGGGATACGCAGTATTTT. This sequence encodes CASSFTGTRGDTQYF.

The V gene is TRBV7-2, the J gene TRBJ1-2, with 10 bases aligning to TRBD1. CDR3 length equals 14 residues. The V segment lost 1 base and the J segment 8 bases; nucleotides outside the gene matches: 4. From germline, CDR1 is SGHTA and CDR2 FQGNSA. The CDR3 bases are TGTGCCAGCAGCTTAGTCGGACAGGGGGAGGGCTACACCTTC. This gives the protein CASSLVGQGEGYTF.

V and J are TRBV30 and TRBJ2-7; TRBD1 is a possible D gene (6 bases). With 5 bases removed from V and 2 bases from J, the gap between germline ends came to 16 bases. Germline lookup yields CDR1 GTSNPN and CDR2 SVGIG (reference sequence). This CDR3 region has 14 residues. This chain's CDR3 is CAWQPDRKTYEQYF. The CDR3 DNA is TGTGCCTGGCAACCCGACAGGAAGACCTACGAGCAGTACTTC.

The J gene is TRBJ1-1, the V gene TRBV19; D is perhaps TRBD1 (5 bases). Germline-derived CDR1 and CDR2 are LNHDA and SQIVND (reference sequence). Trimming stripped 7 bases from V and 2 bases from J, with 14 bases between. The CDR3 length is 14 residues. The CDR3 loop is CASNRGHLNTEAFF. The CDR3 DNA is TGTGCCAGTAACCGTGGACACCTTAACACTGAAGCTTTCTTT.

V usage is TRBV19 and J usage is TRBJ2-3; 9 bases match TRBD1. Germline trimming cut 5 bases from V and 4 bases from J; bases unmatched to any gene: 7. The CDR3 contains 15 residues. CDR1 and CDR2 (germline): LNHDA, SQIVND (reference sequence). CDR3 region: CASSPGTGRADTQYF. CDR3 nucleotides: TGTGCCAGTAGTCCTGGGACAGGGAGGGCAGATACGCAGTATTTT.

This clone was recorded a few times. Written as DNA, the CDR3 is TGTGCCAGCAGCCCCGAGGCTCAGCCCCAGCATTTT. It encodes CASSPEAQPQHF. The V gene is TRBV7-9, the J gene TRBJ1-5; no firm D call. V was pared by 5 bases and J by 6 bases, with 8 bases between. Per the germline V gene, CDR1 is SEHNR and CDR2 is FQNEAQ (reference sequence). This CDR3 contains 12 residues.

This clone occurred once. The gene calls are TRBV5-1 and TRBJ2-1; TRBD1 matches at 7 bases. The V gene end was trimmed by 0 bases and the J gene end by 2 bases; junction bases not matched to a gene: 2. The CDR3 sequence is 15 residues long. CDR1 and CDR2 from the germline V gene are SGHRS and YFSETQ. The CDR3 coding sequence is TGCGCCAGCAGCTTGGGGGACAGCACCTACAATGAGCAGTTCTTC. This codes for CASSLGDSTYNEQFF. Using reference TRBV5-1 and TRBJ2-1 for the parts outside the CDR3, the full variable domain is KAGVTQTPRYLIKTRGQQVTLSCSPISGHRSVSWYQQTPGQGLQFLFEYFSETQRNKGNFPGRFSGRQFSNSRSEMNVSTLELGDSALYLCASSLGDSTYNEQFFGPGTRLTVL.